The rows below give T cell receptor beta chains drawn from one sample of a study of cytomegalovirus exposure and HLA in healthy donors. TCRdb keeps only in-frame clones here, not all; method: immunoSEQ multiplex PCR. The sample includes 95,000 to 150,000 clones, approximately 80% of them seen just once. The specimen sequenced was PBMCs. Source of these receptors: a woman aged 18-29 years in good health and CMV-seronegative. CDR3s include the opening cysteine and the closing phenylalanine or tryptophan.

TRBV6-4	TRBJ2-1	CASSDGGGNNEQFF
TRBV5-4	TRBJ2-7	CASSSNIPGSYEQYF
TRBV7-3	TRBJ2-7	CASSLKPPYEQYF
TRBV5-4	-	CASSSGGGRVPLGSYEQYF
TRBV30	TRBJ1-2	CAWMWTGTMGAGGYTF
TRBV4-1	TRBJ2-7	CASSQEEGPAYEQYF
TRBV9	TRBJ1-6	CASSVSVKEGVNSPLHF
TRBV15	TRBJ1-1	CATSRATGWHAEAFF
TRBV4-2	TRBJ1-4	CASSPSTGVGVSEKLFF
TRBV10-1	TRBJ2-1	CASSEGQGAYNEQFF
TRBV5-1	TRBJ1-3	CASSTGTGTSGNTIYF
TRBV2	TRBJ1-3	CASSSRISGNTIYF
TRBV9	TRBJ2-1	CASSVLDNEQFF
TRBV7-2	TRBJ1-1	CASRTGGANTEAFF
TRBV6-1	TRBJ2-2	CASSEALLGAGELFF
TRBV29-1	TRBJ2-7	CSVVGPGDEQYF
TRBV11-2	TRBJ1-1	CASSSQGARTEAFF
TRBV14	TRBJ2-1	CASSQLRGNEQFF
TRBV7-2	TRBJ1-3	CASSSSAGGRSGNTIYF
TRBV6-6	TRBJ2-4	CASRASPMNIQYF
TRBV9	TRBJ2-1	CASSSFGGLAEYNEQFF
TRBV9	TRBJ2-7	CASSVSTGSYEQYF
TRBV7-9	TRBJ2-7	CASSPGNLPHEQYF
TRBV10-3	TRBJ1-2	CAISQDGATNYGYTF
TRBV7-2	TRBJ2-7	CASSSPPRGEQYF
TRBV7-2	TRBJ1-2	CASSFSLANYGYTF
TRBV25-1	TRBJ2-3	CASSSSGGATDTQYF
TRBV6-5	TRBJ1-2	CASSYATQSYGYTF
TRBV7-8	TRBJ2-4	CASSLARAGVAKNIQYF
TRBV7-9	TRBJ2-1	CASSLAVAGGPSAYNEQFF
TRBV5-1	TRBJ1-2	CASSDLGGSNYGYTF
TRBV5-4	TRBJ1-2	CASSRGGRQGEKAYGYTF
TRBV13	TRBJ2-3	CASSFRQGARVTDTQYF
TRBV4-1	TRBJ2-7	CASSQVDRGNEQYF
TRBV5-1	TRBJ2-5	CASSPLGGGGETQYF
TRBV7-8	TRBJ2-5	CASSLSGGSETQYF
TRBV4-3	TRBJ1-2	CASSQVTGTGGRGYTF
TRBV25-1	TRBJ2-7	CASSGSQGRNEQYF
TRBV27	TRBJ1-6	CASSLVGSQGRNSPLHF
TRBV29-1	TRBJ2-2	CSVLVRARGELFF
TRBV30	TRBJ2-3	CAWSRLGGFGPGDTQYF
TRBV13	TRBJ2-2	CASSLGATGPGELFF
TRBV5-1	TRBJ1-1	CASRGGQSRVYNPRNTEAFF
TRBV5-1	TRBJ1-4	CASSNGATNEKLFF
TRBV27	TRBJ2-3	CASSAGGLGDTQYF
TRBV4-3	TRBJ2-1	CASSQLAGGPAYNEQFF
TRBV2	TRBJ2-3	CAFGGTGTDTQYF
TRBV30	TRBJ1-6	CAWSVPPLFSSPLHF
TRBV11-2	TRBJ1-2	CASSSGVYYGYTF
TRBV29-1	TRBJ2-4	CSVEDRGGVGLLAKNIQYF
TRBV6-6	TRBJ2-7	CASSLAGSAYEQYF
TRBV7-9	TRBJ2-7	CASSPEGLGNEQYF
TRBV13	TRBJ2-5	CASSYGGVGETQYF
TRBV25-1	TRBJ2-1	CASSGSGRQFF
TRBV4-3	TRBJ2-7	CASSQGGLGYEQYF
TRBV29-1	TRBJ2-3	CSVILYTDTQYF
TRBV18	TRBJ2-7	CASSPRTGARYEQYF
TRBV13	TRBJ2-7	CASRSRAGGYEQYF
TRBV5-1	TRBJ1-3	CASSLQAGGLGNTIYF